This T cell receptor beta chain is from a study of T cells of healthy individuals. V gave up 4 bases and J gave up 3 bases; unmatched junction bases: 3. Looked up from germline, CDR1 is MNHEY and CDR2 is SVGAGI. The length of the CDR3 is 14 residues. Using its own MiXCR run on the 5' RACE reads, TCRdb lists one record per CDR3 protein. The repertoire holds some 100,000 distinct CDR3 sequences, with approximately 15% as singletons. The source of this sequence is a human donor in good health. This chain connects TRBV6-5 to TRBJ1-2; 9 bases map to TRBD1. CDR3 sequence reads: CASSWDRVDYGYTF. DNA of the CDR3: TGTGCCAGCAGTTGGGACAGGGTGGACTATGGCTACACCTTC.